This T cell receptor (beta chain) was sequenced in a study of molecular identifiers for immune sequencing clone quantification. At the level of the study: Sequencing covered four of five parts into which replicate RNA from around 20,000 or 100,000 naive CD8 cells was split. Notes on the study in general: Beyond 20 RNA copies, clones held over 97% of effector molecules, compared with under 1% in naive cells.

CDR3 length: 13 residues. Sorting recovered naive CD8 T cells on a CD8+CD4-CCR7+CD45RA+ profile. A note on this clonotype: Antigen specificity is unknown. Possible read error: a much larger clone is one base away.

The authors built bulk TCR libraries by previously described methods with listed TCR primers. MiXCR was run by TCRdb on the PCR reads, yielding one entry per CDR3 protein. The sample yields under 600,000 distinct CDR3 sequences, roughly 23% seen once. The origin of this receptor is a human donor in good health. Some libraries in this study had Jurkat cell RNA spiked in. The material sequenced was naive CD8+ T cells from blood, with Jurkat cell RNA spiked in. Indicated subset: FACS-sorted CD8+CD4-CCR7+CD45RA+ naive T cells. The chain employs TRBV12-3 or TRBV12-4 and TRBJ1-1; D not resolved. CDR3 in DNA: TGTACCAGCAGTCCAGGACTTAGGACTGAAGCTTTCTTT. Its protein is CTSSPGLRTEAFF.